These 5 T cell receptor beta chains share one sample of origin, sequenced in a study of T-cell reconstitution after alpha-beta-depleted transplantation in children. The TCRbeta library incorporated unique molecular identifiers. TCRdb re-called the PCR reads with MiXCR, one entry per CDR3 protein. The sample includes some 200,000 distinct CDR3 sequences, 6.3% of them seen just once. Sequences were derived from PBMCs, sampled before TCRalphabeta/CD19-depleted stem cell transplant. The receptors originated from a girl under three years old with combined immunodeficiency, due to receive a stem cell transplant.

This clonotype was picked up many times. The V gene is TRBV3-1, the J gene TRBJ2-5; TRBD2 agrees at 7 bases. Germline CDR1 reads LGHDT; CDR2 reads YNNKEL (reference sequence). The CDR3 runs 17 residues. V dropped 1 base and J dropped 5; count of bases not matched to a gene: 13. DNA of the CDR3: TGTGCCAGCAGCCAAGGAGACGGGGACTATAGGGAGGAGACCCAGTACTTC. This translates into CASSQGDGDYREETQYF.

The rearrangement uses TRBV5-1 and TRBJ1-1; 11 bases are shared with TRBD1. J was trimmed by 7 bases and V by 2 bases; bases with no gene match: 28. The CDR3 is made up of 22 amino acids. Germline V gene sequence: CDR1 SGHRS, CDR2 YFSETQ. CDR3 region: CASSFESGTGGLIEIMDGEAFF. CDR3 nucleotide sequence: TGCGCCAGCAGCTTCGAGTCCGGGACAGGGGGGTTAATAGAGATTATGGATGGTGAAGCTTTCTTT.

In this sample, this clonotype turned up many times. The chain has TRBV2 and TRBJ1-1; tentative D call: TRBD1 (6 bases). Germline V CDR1 and CDR2: SNHLY, FYNNEI. V dropped 7 bases and J dropped 0 bases, with 18 bases sitting between them. The CDR3 is 16 amino acids. CDR3 in amino acids: CASTPTGTPLNTEAFF. The CDR3 DNA is TGTGCCAGCACCCCCACCGGGACACCTTTGAACACTGAAGCTTTCTTT. The full variable domain, its missing parts supplied by reference TRBV2 and TRBJ1-1, is EPEVTQTPSHQVTQMGQEVILRCVPISNHLYFYWYRQILGQKVEFLVSFYNNEISEKSEIFDDQFSVERPDGSNFTLKIRSTKLEDSAMYFCASTPTGTPLNTEAFFGQGTRLTVV.

A word on this clonotype: At one end the junction does not follow the germline gene, possibly because of a read error. J is TRBJ2-4 and V is TRBV20-1; TRBD2 matches at 8 bases. This CDR3 is 16 amino acids long. Germline CDR1 and CDR2: DFQATT and SNEGSKA (reference sequence). CDR3 residues: CCARVSPREGLNIQYF. The DNA of the CDR3 is TGCTGTGCTAGAGTTTCTCCTCGGGAGGGACTAAACATTCAGTACTTC.

This clonotype has at least ten counts. This chain joins TRBV21-1 and TRBJ1-5; the table's D call of TRBD1 was not tested on the DNA. TRBV21-1 is flagged as a pseudogene. This CDR3 is 14 amino acids long. In DNA, the CDR3 is TGTGCCAGCAGCAGCCAGGCGCGCAATCAGCCCCAGCATTTT. This sequence encodes CASSSQARNQPQHF.